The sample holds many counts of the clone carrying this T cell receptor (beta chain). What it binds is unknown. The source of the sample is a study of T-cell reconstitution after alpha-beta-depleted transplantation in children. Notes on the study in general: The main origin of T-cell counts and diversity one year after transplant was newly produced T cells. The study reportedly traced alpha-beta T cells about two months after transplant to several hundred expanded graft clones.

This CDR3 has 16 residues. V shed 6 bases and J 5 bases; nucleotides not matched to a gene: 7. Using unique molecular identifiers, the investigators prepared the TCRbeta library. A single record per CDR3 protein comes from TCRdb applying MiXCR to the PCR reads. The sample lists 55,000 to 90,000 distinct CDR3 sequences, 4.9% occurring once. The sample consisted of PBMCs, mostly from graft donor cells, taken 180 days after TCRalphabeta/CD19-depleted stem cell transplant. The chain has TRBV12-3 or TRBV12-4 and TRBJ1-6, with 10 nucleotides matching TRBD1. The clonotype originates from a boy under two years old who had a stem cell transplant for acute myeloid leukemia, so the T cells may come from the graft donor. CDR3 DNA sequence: TGTGCCAGCAGGATTACCGGGACAGGGGATAATTCACCCCTCCACTTT. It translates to CASRITGTGDNSPLHF.